This entry is about one TCR beta chain. Its cognate antigen is unknown. The data derive from a study of T cell repertoires in cytomegalovirus infection. As for the study in general: As its CMV epitopes, the study selected recently identified HLA-C-restricted and well-studied HLA-B-restricted targets. Evidence of both CMV infection and a matching HLA type came from public TCR beta signatures. Study-wide results and limits: CMV-specific HLA-C-restricted TCR beta clonotypes dominated the ex vivo response. The study identified carriers of CMV plus the relevant HLA from cumulative public TCR beta family frequency.

The CDR3 sequence is 15 residues long. Looked up from germline, CDR1 is SGHNT and CDR2 is YYREEE (reference sequence). Trimming left V 2 bases short and J 4 bases short, with 13 bases between. One entry per CDR3 protein results from TCRdb running MiXCR on the reads. The table lists approximately 600,000 distinct CDR3 sequences, around 40% of them singletons. The receptor was derived from a human donor in good health (CMV status not recorded). Some clones in this sample may be carry-over from other donors' samples. The sample here was cultured PBMCs, taken from culture after CMV antigen stimulation. The chain is built from TRBV5-4 and TRBJ2-1; tentatively, D is TRBD2 (6 bases). CDR3 residues: CASSFRDWPYNEQFF. DNA of the CDR3: TGTGCCAGCAGCTTCCGGGACTGGCCATACAATGAGCAGTTCTTC.